A selection of T cell receptor beta chains follows, all from one sample in a study of cytomegalovirus exposure and HLA in healthy donors. Assay used: immunoSEQ multiplex PCR; TCRdb lists only in-frame clones, some missing. The sample has about 220,000 clones; around four fifths are singletons. The sequenced sample consisted of PBMCs. These receptors were taken from a woman aged 30 to 39 in good health and CMV-seropositive. The CDR3 runs from the conserved cysteine through the conserved F or W. Each record gives: V gene, clone size, J gene, D gene, CDR3 DNA, CDR3 protein. D genes are given only for firm matches. A row's size may be missing; if present it is once, few, many or a size class.

TRBV6-4	-	TRBJ2-1	-	TGTGCCAGCAGTCAATCGGTGGGTTCCTACAATGAGCAGTTCTTC	CASSQSVGSYNEQFF
TRBV5-4	-	TRBJ1-2	-	TGTGCCAGCAGCTTGGGGACAGCGACTAACTATGGCTACACCTTC	CASSLGTATNYGYTF
TRBV19	once	TRBJ2-7	-	TGTGCCACCCCGTCGGTGTTCTACTACTTC	CATPSVFYYF
TRBV25-1	-	TRBJ1-5	-	TGTGCCAGCAGTAACCAAGGGGACCAATTGAGGATCAATCAGCCCCAGCATTTT	CASSNQGDQLRINQPQHF
TRBV4-1	-	TRBJ2-7	-	TGCGCCAGCAGCCAAGAGGGCCGTCGGGAGCAGTACTTC	CASSQEGRREQYF
TRBV28	-	TRBJ1-4	-	TGTGCCAGCAGTCCCGACAGGCCGATCGAAAAACTGTTTTTT	CASSPDRPIEKLFF
TRBV25-1	-	TRBJ2-7	TRBD1	TGTGCCAGCAGTGAAACAGGGGACCACTACGAGCAGTACTTC	CASSETGDHYEQYF
TRBV9	once	TRBJ1-3	-	TGTGCCAGCAGCGGGAGGAGTGGAAACACCATATATTTT	CASSGRSGNTIYF
TRBV15	-	TRBJ2-7	TRBD2	TGTGCCACCAGCAGGGGGACTAGCGGGTTTGAGCAGTACTTC	CATSRGTSGFEQYF
TRBV5-6	-	TRBJ2-7	-	TGTGCCAGCAGCTTGGGAGGGGCTCGGTACGAGCAGTACTTC	CASSLGGARYEQYF
TRBV9	-	TRBJ1-1	-	TGTGCCAGCAGCCTACAGGCAATGATGAACACTGAAGCTTTCTTT	CASSLQAMMNTEAFF
TRBV15	-	TRBJ1-2	TRBD1	TGTGCCACCAGCAGAGATCGAGGACAGGGGTTTGGCTACACCTTC	CATSRDRGQGFGYTF
TRBV5-1	-	TRBJ2-3	-	TGCGCCAGCAGCTTCAGCACAGATACGCAGTATTTT	CASSFSTDTQYF
TRBV19	once	TRBJ2-5	TRBD2	TGTGCCAGCCGACGAGCGGGAGGTGGGGAGACCCAGTACTTC	CASRRAGGGETQYF
TRBV6-1	once	TRBJ1-2	-	TGTGCCAGCAGTGAAGATTTCGGGGTCATTTCAAACTATGGCTACACCTTC	CASSEDFGVISNYGYTF
TRBV30	-	TRBJ2-7	-	TGTGCCTGGAGTCAGGCGTTGGGAGGAACAGGGGCGATATACGAGCAGTACTTC	CAWSQALGGTGAIYEQYF
TRBV5-1	-	TRBJ1-4	-	TGCGCCAGCAGCTTCCCCGAGGACAGTGCAACTAATGAAAAACTGTTTTTT	CASSFPEDSATNEKLFF
TRBV20-1	-	TRBJ2-7	TRBD1	TGCAGTACGGGACAGGCCTACGAGCAGTACTTC	CSTGQAYEQYF
TRBV30	-	TRBJ2-6	-	TGTGCCTGGAGTGACAGCTCTGGGGCCAACGTCCTGACTTTC	CAWSDSSGANVLTF
TRBV7-9	-	TRBJ1-1	-	TGTGCCAGCAGCTTGATGGAGAACACTGAAGCTTTCTTT	CASSLMENTEAFF
TRBV6-6	-	TRBJ1-1	TRBD1	TGTGCCAGCAGTTTGCAGGGGGCGCGGAACACTGAAGCTTTCTTT	CASSLQGARNTEAFF
TRBV28	-	TRBJ1-2	-	TGTGCCAGCCACGAGGCTAACTATGGCTACACCTTC	CASHEANYGYTF
TRBV18	-	TRBJ1-1	-	TGTGCCAGCTCACCGACGGAGGGGTACACTGAAGCTTTCTTT	CASSPTEGYTEAFF
TRBV27	once	TRBJ1-2	-	TGTGCCAGCAGTTCCTACTCAGGGTATGGCTACACCTTC	CASSSYSGYGYTF
TRBV18	few	TRBJ1-2	-	TGTGCCAGCTCACCGGGCGATCTCCTCTCGGGGTATGGCTACACCTTC	CASSPGDLLSGYGYTF
TRBV28	-	TRBJ1-1	-	TGTGCCAGCAGTCCGCTAGGGCCAGGCACTGAAGCTTTCTTT	CASSPLGPGTEAFF
TRBV6-1	-	TRBJ2-5	TRBD2	TGTGCCAGCAGTAGAGACAGCGGGACGGAGACCCAGTACTTC	CASSRDSGTETQYF
TRBV4-1	-	TRBJ1-5	-	TGCGCCAGCAGCCAAATTGTGGGGGCGTGGCAGCCCCAGCATTTT	CASSQIVGAWQPQHF
TRBV6-1	few	TRBJ1-3	TRBD1	TGTGCCAGCAGGGGACAGCTTGCCTCTGGAAACACCATATATTTT	CASRGQLASGNTIYF
TRBV7-3	few	TRBJ2-2	-	TGTGCCAGCAGCAAACTCCAGGGTGCCGGGGAGCTGTTTTTT	CASSKLQGAGELFF
TRBV7-8	-	TRBJ2-5	-	TGTGCCAGCAGCCCTGACAGGTACCAAGAGACCCAGTACTTC	CASSPDRYQETQYF
TRBV5-1	once	TRBJ2-1	TRBD2	TGCGCCAGCAGCCCTCGAGCGGGAGGGCCCTATGAGCAGTTCTTC	CASSPRAGGPYEQFF
TRBV18	-	TRBJ2-7	-	TGTGCCAGCTCACCCGGGGACTCCTACGAGCAGTACTTC	CASSPGDSYEQYF
TRBV7-8	once	TRBJ2-1	TRBD2	TGTGCCAGCAGACTAGCGGGCTCCTACAATGAGCAGTTCTTC	CASRLAGSYNEQFF
TRBV4-2	-	TRBJ1-2	TRBD1	TGTGCCAGCAGCCAAGAAGATAGGGGGCGGGAAGGCTACACCTTC	CASSQEDRGREGYTF
TRBV6-5	-	TRBJ2-7	-	TGTGCCACCAAAAGGGAAAATGGGGCCACCTACGAGCAGTACTTC	CATKRENGATYEQYF
TRBV30	few	TRBJ1-5	-	TGTGCCTGGAGTGTCGGGGGACCCGATCAGCCCCAGCATTTT	CAWSVGGPDQPQHF
TRBV7-9	-	TRBJ1-2	-	TGTGCCAGCAGCTTATGGATGCCTCTATATGGCTACACCTTC	CASSLWMPLYGYTF
TRBV30	-	TRBJ1-4	-	TGTGCCTGGTCGGGGCAGGGTAATAAAAAACTGTTTTTT	CAWSGQGNKKLFF
TRBV7-8	few	TRBJ2-3	-	TGTGCCAGCAGCTGGAAGAGCACAGATACGCAGTATTTT	CASSWKSTDTQYF
TRBV27	-	TRBJ1-5	-	TGTGCCAGCAGTCCGTCCGGGCATCAGCCCCAGCATTTT	CASSPSGHQPQHF
TRBV11-2	-	TRBJ1-5	TRBD1	TGTGCCAGCAGCTCCGGGGGACAGGCCCCCCAGCATTTT	CASSSGGQAPQHF
TRBV2	few	TRBJ2-2	TRBD1	TGTGCCAGCAGACAGGGGGCGGGCACCGGGGAGCTGTTTTTT	CASRQGAGTGELFF
TRBV5-5	few	TRBJ1-2	-	TGTGCCAGCAGCGTGGTTGCCCTTAGCACGGATGGCTACACCTTC	CASSVVALSTDGYTF
TRBV30	-	TRBJ2-1	-	TGTGCCTGGAGTATGGGGAGCGGTGAGCAGTTCTTC	CAWSMGSGEQFF
TRBV6-1	few	TRBJ2-2	TRBD2	TGTGCCAGCAGTGAAGGACTAGCGGGAGCCGGGGAGCTGTTTTTT	CASSEGLAGAGELFF
TRBV19	-	TRBJ1-3	-	TGTGCCACCGAATCGGACAGCTCTGGAAACACCATATATTTT	CATESDSSGNTIYF
TRBV5-1	once	TRBJ1-4	TRBD1	TGCGCCAGCAGGGCGGGACAGAATGAAAAACTGTTTTTT	CASRAGQNEKLFF
TRBV9	-	TRBJ1-1	-	TGTGCCAGCAGCGTATGGGGGGAGATGAACACTGAAGCTTTCTTT	CASSVWGEMNTEAFF
TRBV30	-	TRBJ1-2	-	TGTGCCTGGAGTGGATGGGATCAAAACTATGGCTACACCTTC	CAWSGWDQNYGYTF
TRBV11-2	-	TRBJ2-7	-	TGTGCCAGCAGCTTAGAGCTGGGCCCAGGAAACTCCTACGAGCAGTACTTC	CASSLELGPGNSYEQYF
TRBV30	-	TRBJ2-7	-	TGTGCCTGGAGTGCAGCCCTGAGGGAGCAGTACTTC	CAWSAALREQYF
TRBV7-2	-	TRBJ1-5	-	TGTGCCAGCAGCATCCAGCGGAATCAGCCCCAGCATTTT	CASSIQRNQPQHF
TRBV19	-	TRBJ1-2	-	TGTGCCAGTGGAGTGGGGGGCTCGAGTGGCTACACCTTC	CASGVGGSSGYTF